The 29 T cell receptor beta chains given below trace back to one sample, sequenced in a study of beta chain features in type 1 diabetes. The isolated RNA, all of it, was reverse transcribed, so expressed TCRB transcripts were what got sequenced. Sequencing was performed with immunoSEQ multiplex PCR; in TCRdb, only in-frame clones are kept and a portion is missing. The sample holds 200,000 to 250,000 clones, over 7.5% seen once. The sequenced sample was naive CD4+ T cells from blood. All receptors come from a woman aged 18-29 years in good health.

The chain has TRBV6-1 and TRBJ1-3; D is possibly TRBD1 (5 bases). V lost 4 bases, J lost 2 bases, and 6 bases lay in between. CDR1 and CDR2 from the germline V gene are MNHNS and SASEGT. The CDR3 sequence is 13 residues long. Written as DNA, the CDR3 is TGTGCCAGCAGTGCGACAGCTGGAAACACCATATATTTT. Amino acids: CASSATAGNTIYF.

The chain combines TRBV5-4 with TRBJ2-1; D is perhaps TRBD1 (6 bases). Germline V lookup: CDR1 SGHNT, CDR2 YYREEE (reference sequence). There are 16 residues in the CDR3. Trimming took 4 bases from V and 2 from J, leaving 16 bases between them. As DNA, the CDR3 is TGTGCCAGCAGCGCCCCTCCCGGGACACCCTACAATGAGCAGTTCTTC. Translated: CASSAPPGTPYNEQFF. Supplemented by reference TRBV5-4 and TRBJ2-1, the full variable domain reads ETGVTQSPTHLIKTRGQQVTLRCSSQSGHNTVSWYQQALGQGPQFIFQYYREEENGRGNFPPRFSGLQFPNYSSELNVNALELDDSALYLCASSAPPGTPYNEQFFGPGTRLTVL.

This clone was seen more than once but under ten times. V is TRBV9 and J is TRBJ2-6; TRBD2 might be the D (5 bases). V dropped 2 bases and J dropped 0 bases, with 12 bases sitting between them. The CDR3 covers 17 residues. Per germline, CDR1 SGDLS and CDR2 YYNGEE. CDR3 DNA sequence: TGTGCCAGCAGCGTCCCCGGTCGGGGCTCTGGGGCCAACGTCCTGACTTTC. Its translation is CASSVPGRGSGANVLTF.

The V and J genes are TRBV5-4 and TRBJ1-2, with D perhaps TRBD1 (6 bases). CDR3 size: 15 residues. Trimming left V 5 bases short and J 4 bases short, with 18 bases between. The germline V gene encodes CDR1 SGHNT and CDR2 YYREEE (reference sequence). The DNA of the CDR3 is TGTGCCAGCAGTAATGGACCTAGGGGGTCCTATGGCTACACCTTC. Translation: CASSNGPRGSYGYTF.

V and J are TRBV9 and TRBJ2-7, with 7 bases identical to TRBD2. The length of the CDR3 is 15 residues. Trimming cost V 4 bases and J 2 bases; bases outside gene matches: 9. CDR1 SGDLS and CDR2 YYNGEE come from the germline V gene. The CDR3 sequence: CASSRGSGNPYEQYF. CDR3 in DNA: TGTGCCAGCAGCCGGGGGAGCGGGAACCCCTACGAGCAGTACTTC. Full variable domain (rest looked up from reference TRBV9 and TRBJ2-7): DSGVTQTPKHLITATGQRVTLRCSPRSGDLSVYWYQQSLDQGLQFLIQYYNGEERAKGNILERFSAQQFPDLHSELNLSSLELGDSALYFCASSRGSGNPYEQYFGPGTRLTVT.

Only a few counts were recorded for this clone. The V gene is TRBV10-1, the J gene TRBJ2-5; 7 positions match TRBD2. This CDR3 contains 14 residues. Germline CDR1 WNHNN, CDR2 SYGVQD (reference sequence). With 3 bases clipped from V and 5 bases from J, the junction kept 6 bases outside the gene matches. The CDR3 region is CASSDGRIGETQYF. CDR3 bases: TGCGCCAGCAGTGACGGGAGGATCGGGGAGACCCAGTACTTC.

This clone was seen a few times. The CDR3 sequence: CASSSINRVREKLFF. For the CDR3, the DNA is TGTGCCAGCAGCTCGATTAACAGGGTTCGGGAAAAACTGTTTTTT. This rearrangement joins TRBV7-2 to TRBJ1-4; a weak D match, TRBD1 (6 bases). Per germline, CDR1 SGHTA and CDR2 FQGNSA. CDR3 length equals 15 residues. Trimming cost V 4 bases and J 8 bases, with 17 bases left between them.

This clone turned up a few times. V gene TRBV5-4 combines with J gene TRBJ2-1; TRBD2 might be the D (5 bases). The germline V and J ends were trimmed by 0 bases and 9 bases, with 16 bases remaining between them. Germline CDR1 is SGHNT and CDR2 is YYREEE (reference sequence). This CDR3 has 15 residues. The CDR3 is CASSLVGGPPGEQFF. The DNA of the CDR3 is TGTGCCAGCAGCTTGGTCGGCGGGCCCCCTGGTGAGCAGTTCTTC.

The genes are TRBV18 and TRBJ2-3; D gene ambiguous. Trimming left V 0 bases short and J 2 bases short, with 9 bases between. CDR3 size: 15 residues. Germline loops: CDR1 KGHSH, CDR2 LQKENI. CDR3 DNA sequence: TGTGCCAGCTCACCACCGGGCCGGCTCACAGATACGCAGTATTTT. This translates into CASSPPGRLTDTQYF.

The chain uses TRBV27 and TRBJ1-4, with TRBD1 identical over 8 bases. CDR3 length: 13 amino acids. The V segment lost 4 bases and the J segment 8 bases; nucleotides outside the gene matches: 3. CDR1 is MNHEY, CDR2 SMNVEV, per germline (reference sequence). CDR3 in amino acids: CASSWTGSEKLFF. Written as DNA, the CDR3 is TGTGCCAGCAGTTGGACAGGGAGCGAAAAACTGTTTTTT.

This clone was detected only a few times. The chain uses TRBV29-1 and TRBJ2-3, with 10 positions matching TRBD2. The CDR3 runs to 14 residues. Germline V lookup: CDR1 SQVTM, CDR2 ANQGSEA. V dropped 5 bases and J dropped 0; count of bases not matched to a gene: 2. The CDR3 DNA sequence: TGCAGCGTTACACTAGCGGGGAGCACAGATACGCAGTATTTT. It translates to CSVTLAGSTDTQYF.

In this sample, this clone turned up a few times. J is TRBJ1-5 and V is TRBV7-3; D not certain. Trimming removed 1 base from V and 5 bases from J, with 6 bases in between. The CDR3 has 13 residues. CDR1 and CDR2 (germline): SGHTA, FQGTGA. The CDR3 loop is CASSLMADQPQHF. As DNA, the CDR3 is TGTGCCAGCAGCTTAATGGCGGATCAGCCCCAGCATTTT.

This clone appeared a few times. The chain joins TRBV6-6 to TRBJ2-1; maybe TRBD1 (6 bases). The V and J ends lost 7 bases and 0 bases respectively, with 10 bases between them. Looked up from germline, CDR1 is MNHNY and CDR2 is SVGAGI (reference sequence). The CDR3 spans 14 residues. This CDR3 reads CASTPDSSYNEQFF. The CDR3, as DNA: TGTGCCAGCACCCCGGACAGCTCCTACAATGAGCAGTTCTTC.

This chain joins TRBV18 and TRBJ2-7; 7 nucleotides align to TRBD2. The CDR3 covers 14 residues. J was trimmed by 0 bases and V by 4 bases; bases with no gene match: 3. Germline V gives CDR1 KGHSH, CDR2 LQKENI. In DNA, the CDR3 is TGTGCCAGCTCACAGGGCGGGAGCTCCTACGAGCAGTACTTC. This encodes CASSQGGSSYEQYF. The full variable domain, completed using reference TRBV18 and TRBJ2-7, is NAGVMQNPRHLVRRRGQEARLRCSPMKGHSHVYWYRQLPEEGLKFMVYLQKENIIDESGMPKERFSAEFPKEGPSILRIQQVVRGDSAAYFCASSQGGSSYEQYFGPGTRLTVT.

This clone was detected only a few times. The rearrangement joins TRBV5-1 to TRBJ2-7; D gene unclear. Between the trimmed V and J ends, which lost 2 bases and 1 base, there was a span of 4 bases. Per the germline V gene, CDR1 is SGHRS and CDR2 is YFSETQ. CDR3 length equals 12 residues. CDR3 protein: CASSFESYEQYF. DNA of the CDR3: TGCGCCAGCAGCTTTGAGTCCTACGAGCAGTACTTC.

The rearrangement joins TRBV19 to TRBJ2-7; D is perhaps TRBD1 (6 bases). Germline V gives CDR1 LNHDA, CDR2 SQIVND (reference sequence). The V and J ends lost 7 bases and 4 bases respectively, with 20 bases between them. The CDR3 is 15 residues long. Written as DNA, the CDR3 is TGTGCCAGTAAAGGATCCGAGACAGGCTCTTACGAGCAGTACTTC. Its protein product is CASKGSETGSYEQYF.

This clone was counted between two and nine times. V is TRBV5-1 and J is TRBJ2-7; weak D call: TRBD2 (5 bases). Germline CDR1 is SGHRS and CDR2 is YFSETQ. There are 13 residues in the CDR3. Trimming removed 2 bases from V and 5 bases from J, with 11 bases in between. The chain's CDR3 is CASSFTLANEQYF. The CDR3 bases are TGCGCCAGCAGCTTTACCCTAGCCAACGAGCAGTACTTC.

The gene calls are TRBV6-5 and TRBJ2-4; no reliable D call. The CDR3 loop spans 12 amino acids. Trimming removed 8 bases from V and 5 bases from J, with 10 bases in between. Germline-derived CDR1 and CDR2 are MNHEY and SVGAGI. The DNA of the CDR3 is TGTGCCAGCTGCAGCACAGAAAACATTCAGTACTTC. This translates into CASCSTENIQYF.

CDR3 protein: CASRLVSYEQYF. The CDR3, as DNA: TGTGCCAGCAGGCTAGTATCCTACGAGCAGTACTTC. The chain has TRBV6-1 and TRBJ2-7; no clear D. V was pared by 6 bases and J by 1 base, with 7 bases between. In germline, CDR1 is MNHNS, CDR2 SASEGT. This CDR3 is built from 12 residues.

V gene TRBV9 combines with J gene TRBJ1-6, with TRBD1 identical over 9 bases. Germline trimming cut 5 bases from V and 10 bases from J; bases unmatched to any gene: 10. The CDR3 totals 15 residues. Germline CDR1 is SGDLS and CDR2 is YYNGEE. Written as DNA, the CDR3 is TGTGCCAGCAGTGCGGACAGGGGTGTGGGATCACCCCTCCACTTT. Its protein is CASSADRGVGSPLHF.

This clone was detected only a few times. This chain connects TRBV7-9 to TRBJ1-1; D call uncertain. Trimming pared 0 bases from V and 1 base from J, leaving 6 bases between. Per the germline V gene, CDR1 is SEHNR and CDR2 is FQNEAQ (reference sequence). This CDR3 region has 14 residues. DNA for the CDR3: TGTGCCAGCAGCTTAGCAGGAGGGAACACTGAAGCTTTCTTT. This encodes CASSLAGGNTEAFF.

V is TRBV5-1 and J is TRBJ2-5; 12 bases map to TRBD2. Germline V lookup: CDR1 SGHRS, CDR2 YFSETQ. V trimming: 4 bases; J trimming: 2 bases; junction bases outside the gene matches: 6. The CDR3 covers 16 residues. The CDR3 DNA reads TGCGCCAGCAGCCGGTCTAGCGGGGGGGTACAAGAGACCCAGTACTTC. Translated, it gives CASSRSSGGVQETQYF.

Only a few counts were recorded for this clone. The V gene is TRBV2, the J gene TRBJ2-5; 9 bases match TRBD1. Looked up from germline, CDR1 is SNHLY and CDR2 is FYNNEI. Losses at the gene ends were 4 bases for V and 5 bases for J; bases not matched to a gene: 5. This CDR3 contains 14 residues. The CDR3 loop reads CASSGTGVGETQYF. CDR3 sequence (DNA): TGTGCCAGCAGTGGGACAGGGGTAGGCGAGACCCAGTACTTC.

CDR3 DNA sequence: TGTGCCAGCAGTGAGGGGGGACTAGCGGGAGGCATAAGCTCCTACAATGAGCAGTTCTTC. Amino acid sequence: CASSEGGLAGGISSYNEQFF. J is TRBJ2-1 and V is TRBV6-1; 15 nucleotides match TRBD2. Germline CDR1 and CDR2: MNHNS and SASEGT. CDR3 length: 20 amino acids. V gave up 3 bases and J gave up 0 bases; unmatched junction bases: 9.

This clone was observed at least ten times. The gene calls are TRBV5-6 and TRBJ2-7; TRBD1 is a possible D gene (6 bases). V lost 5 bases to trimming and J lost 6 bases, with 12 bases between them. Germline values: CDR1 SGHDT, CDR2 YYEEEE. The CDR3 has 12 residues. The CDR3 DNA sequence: TGTGCCAGCAGTTGGGGGACATCCGAGCAGTACTTC. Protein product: CASSWGTSEQYF.

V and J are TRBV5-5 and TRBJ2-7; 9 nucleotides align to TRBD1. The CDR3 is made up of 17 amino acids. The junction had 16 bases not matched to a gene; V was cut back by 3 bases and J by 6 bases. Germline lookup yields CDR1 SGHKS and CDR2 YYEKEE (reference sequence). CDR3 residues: CASSSVLRDRVLAEQYF. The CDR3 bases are TGTGCCAGCAGCTCAGTCCTCCGGGACAGGGTACTCGCCGAGCAGTACTTC. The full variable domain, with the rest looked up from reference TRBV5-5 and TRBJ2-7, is DAGVTQSPTHLIKTRGQQVTLRCSPISGHKSVSWYQQVLGQGPQFIFQYYEKEERGRGNFPDRFSARQFPNYSSELNVNALLLGDSALYLCASSSVLRDRVLAEQYFGPGTRLTVT.

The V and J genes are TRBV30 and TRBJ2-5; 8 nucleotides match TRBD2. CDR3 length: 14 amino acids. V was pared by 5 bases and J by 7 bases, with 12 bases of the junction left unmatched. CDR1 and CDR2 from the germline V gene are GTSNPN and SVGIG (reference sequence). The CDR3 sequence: CAWSSHGRDGTQYF. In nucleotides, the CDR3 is TGTGCCTGGTCCTCCCACGGGAGGGATGGGACCCAGTACTTC.

The CDR3 reads CASSQEGGIYGYTF. The CDR3 DNA is TGTGCCAGCAGCCAAGAAGGGGGTATCTATGGCTACACCTTC. The chain is built from TRBV4-2 and TRBJ1-2; D is perhaps TRBD1 (6 bases). Per the germline V gene, CDR1 is LGHNA and CDR2 is YNFKEQ. The V gene lost 0 bases and the J gene lost 4 bases, with 9 bases spanning the gap. The CDR3 spans 14 residues.

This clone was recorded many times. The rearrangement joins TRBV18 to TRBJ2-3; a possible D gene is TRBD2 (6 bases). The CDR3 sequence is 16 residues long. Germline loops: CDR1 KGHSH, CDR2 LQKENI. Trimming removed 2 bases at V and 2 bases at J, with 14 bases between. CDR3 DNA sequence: TGTGCCAGCTCACCAAATCGCGGGATTGACACAGATACGCAGTATTTT. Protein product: CASSPNRGIDTDTQYF.